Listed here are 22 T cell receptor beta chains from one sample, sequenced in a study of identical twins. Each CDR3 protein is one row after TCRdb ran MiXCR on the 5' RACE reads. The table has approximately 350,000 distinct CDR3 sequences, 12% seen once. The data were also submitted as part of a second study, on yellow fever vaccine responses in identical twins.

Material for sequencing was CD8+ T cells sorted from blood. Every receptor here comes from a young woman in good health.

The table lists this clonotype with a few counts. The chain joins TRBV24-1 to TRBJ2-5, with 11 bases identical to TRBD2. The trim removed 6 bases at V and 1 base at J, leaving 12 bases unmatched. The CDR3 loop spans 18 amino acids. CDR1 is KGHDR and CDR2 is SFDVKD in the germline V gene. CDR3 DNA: TGTGCCACCAGTCAGACTAGCGGGATGCACCTATTCCAAGAGACCCAGTACTTC. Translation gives CATSQTSGMHLFQETQYF.

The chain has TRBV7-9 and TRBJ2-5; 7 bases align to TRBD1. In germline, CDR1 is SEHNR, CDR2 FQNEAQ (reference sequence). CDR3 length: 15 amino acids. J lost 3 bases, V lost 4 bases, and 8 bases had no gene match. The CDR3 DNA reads TGTGCCAGCAGCTCCCGGGACAGAGAAAAAGAGACCCAGTACTTC. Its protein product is CASSSRDREKETQYF.

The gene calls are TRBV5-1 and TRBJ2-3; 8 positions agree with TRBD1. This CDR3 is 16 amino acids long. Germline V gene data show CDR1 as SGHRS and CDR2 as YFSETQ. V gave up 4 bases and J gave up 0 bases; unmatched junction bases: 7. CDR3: CASSRSRDRSTDTQYF. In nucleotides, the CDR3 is TGCGCCAGCAGCCGGTCCCGGGACAGGAGCACAGATACGCAGTATTTT.

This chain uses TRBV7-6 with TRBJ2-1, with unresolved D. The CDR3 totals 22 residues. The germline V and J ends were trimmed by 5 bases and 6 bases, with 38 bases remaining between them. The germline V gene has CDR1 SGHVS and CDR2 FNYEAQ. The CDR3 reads CASSLNLPLDGPVDLTTNEQFF. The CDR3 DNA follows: TGTGCCAGCAGCCTTAACCTTCCTTTAGATGGTCCCGTCGACCTTACTACCAATGAGCAGTTCTTC.

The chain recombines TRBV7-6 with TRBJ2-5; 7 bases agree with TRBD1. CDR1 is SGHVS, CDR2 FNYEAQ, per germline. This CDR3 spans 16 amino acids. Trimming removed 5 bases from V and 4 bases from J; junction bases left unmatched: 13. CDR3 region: CASSPTTGSSRETQYF. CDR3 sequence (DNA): TGTGCCAGCAGCCCCACGACAGGGTCGAGTCGAGAGACCCAGTACTTC.

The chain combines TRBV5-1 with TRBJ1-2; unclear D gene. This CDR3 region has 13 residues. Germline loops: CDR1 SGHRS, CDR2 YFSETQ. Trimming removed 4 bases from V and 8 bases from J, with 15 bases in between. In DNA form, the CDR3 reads TGCGCCAGCAGCCTGGACTCACGGTGGGGCTACACCTTC. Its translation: CASSLDSRWGYTF.

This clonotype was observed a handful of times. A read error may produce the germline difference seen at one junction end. The chain's CDR3 is CASSMGDRGFF. CDR3 coding DNA: TGTGCCAGCAGCATGGGGGACAGGGGGTTTTTT. The chain combines TRBV12-3 or TRBV12-4 with TRBJ2-3; 11 bases map to TRBD1. This CDR3 spans 11 amino acids.

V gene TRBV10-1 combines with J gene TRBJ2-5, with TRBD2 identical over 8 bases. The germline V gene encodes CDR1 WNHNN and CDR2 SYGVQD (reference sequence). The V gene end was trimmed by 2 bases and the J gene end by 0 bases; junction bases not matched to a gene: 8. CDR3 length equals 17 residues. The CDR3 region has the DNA TGCGCCAGCAGTGAGAGGAGCGGGAGAGGGTACCAAGAGACCCAGTACTTC. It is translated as CASSERSGRGYQETQYF.

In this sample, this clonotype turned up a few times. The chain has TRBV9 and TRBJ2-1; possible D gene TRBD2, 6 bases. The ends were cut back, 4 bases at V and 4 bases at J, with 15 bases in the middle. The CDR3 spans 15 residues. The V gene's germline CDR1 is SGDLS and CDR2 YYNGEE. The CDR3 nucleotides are TGTGCCAGCAGCCTTCAAGGGACTTCTTACAATGAGCAGTTCTTC. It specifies CASSLQGTSYNEQFF.

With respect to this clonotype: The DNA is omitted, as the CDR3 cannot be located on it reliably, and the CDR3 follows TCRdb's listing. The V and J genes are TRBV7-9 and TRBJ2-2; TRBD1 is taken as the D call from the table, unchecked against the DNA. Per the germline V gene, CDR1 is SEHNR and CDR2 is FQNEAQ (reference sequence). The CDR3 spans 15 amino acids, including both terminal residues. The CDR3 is CASRVVGQGTGELVF.

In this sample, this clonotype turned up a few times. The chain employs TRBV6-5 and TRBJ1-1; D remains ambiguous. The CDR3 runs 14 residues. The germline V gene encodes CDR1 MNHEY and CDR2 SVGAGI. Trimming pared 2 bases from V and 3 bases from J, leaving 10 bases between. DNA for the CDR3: TGTGCCAGCAGTTACCTCGGGAAGGACACTGAAGCTTTCTTT. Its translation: CASSYLGKDTEAFF.

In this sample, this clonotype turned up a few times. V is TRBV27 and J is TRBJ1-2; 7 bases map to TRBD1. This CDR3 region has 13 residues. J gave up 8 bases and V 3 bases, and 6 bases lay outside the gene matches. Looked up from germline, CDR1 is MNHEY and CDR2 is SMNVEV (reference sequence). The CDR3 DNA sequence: TGTGCCAGCAGTTTCGGAGGGGGCGGCGGCTACACCTTC. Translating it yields CASSFGGGGGYTF.

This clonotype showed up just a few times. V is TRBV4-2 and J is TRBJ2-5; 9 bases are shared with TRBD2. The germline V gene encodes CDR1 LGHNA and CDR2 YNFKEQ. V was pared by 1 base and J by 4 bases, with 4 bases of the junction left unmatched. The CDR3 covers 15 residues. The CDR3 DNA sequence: TGTGCCAGCAGCCAAGGGCGGGGGGGGCCAGAGACCCAGTACTTC. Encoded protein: CASSQGRGGPETQYF.

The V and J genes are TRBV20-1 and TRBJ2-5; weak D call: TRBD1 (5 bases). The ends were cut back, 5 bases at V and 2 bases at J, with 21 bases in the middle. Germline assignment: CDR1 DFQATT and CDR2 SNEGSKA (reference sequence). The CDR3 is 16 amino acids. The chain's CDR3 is CSAGLIRGSTQETQYF. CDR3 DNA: TGCAGTGCTGGTCTAATTAGGGGTAGTACGCAAGAGACCCAGTACTTC.

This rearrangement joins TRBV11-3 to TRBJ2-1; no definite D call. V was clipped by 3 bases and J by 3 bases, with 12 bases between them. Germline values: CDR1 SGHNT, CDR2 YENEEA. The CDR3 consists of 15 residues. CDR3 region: CASSLRLRLYNEQFF. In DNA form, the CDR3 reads TGTGCCAGCAGCTTGAGGCTACGACTCTACAATGAGCAGTTCTTC.

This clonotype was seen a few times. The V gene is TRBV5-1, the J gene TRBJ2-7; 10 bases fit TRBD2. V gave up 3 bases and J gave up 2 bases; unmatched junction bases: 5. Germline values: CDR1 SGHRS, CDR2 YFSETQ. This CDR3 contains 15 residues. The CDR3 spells CASSYGLAATYEQYF. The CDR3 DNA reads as TGCGCCAGCAGCTACGGACTAGCGGCAACCTACGAGCAGTACTTC. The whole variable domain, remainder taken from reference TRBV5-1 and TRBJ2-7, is KAGVTQTPRYLIKTRGQQVTLSCSPISGHRSVSWYQQTPGQGLQFLFEYFSETQRNKGNFPGRFSGRQFSNSRSEMNVSTLELGDSALYLCASSYGLAATYEQYFGPGTRLTVT.

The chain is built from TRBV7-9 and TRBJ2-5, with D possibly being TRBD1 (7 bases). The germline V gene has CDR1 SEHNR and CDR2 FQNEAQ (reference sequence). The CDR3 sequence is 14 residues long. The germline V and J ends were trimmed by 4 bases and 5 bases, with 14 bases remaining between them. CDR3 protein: CASSSQGSGETQYF. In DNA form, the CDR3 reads TGTGCCAGCAGCTCACAGGGGAGCGGGGAGACCCAGTACTTC.

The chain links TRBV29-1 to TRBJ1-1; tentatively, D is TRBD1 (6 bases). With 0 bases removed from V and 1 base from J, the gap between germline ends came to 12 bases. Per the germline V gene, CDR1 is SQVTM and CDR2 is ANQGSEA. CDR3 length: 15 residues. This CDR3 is CSVEDPGHTNTEAFF. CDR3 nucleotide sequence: TGCAGCGTTGAAGATCCGGGACACACGAACACTGAAGCTTTCTTT.

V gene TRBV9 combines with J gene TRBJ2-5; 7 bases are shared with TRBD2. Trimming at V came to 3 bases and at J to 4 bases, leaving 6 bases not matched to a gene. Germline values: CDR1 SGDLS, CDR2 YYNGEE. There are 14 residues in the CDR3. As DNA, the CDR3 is TGTGCCAGCAGCGAGGGACTACTACTAGAGACCCAGTACTTC. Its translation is CASSEGLLLETQYF.

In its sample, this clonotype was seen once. CDR3 region: CAISDPGLAGSYEQYV. CDR3 nucleotide sequence: TGTGCCATCAGTGACCCCGGGCTAGCCGGCTCCTACGAGCAGTACGTC. J is TRBJ2-7 and V is TRBV10-3; TRBD2 might be the D (5 bases). The germline CDR1 and CDR2 sequences are ENHRY and SYGVKD. Trimming pared 3 bases from V and 0 bases from J, leaving 15 bases between. The CDR3 extends over 16 amino acids.

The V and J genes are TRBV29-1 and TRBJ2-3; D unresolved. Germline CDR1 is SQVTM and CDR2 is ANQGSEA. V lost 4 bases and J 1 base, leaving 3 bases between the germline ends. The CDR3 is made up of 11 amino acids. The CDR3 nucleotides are TGCAGCGTTGCGGGCACAGATACGCAGTATTTT. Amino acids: CSVAGTDTQYF.

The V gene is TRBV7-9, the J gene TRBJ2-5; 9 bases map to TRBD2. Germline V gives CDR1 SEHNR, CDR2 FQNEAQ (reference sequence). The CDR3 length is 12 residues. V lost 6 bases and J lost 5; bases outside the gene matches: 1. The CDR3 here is CASRAGGETQYF. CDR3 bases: TGTGCCAGCAGGGCGGGAGGGGAGACCCAGTACTTC. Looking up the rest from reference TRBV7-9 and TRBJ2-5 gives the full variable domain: DTGVSQNPRHKITKRGQNVTFRCDPISEHNRLYWYRQTLGQGPEFLTYFQNEAQLEKSRLLSDRFSAERPKGSFSTLEIQRTEQGDSAMYLCASRAGGETQYFGPGTRLLVL.